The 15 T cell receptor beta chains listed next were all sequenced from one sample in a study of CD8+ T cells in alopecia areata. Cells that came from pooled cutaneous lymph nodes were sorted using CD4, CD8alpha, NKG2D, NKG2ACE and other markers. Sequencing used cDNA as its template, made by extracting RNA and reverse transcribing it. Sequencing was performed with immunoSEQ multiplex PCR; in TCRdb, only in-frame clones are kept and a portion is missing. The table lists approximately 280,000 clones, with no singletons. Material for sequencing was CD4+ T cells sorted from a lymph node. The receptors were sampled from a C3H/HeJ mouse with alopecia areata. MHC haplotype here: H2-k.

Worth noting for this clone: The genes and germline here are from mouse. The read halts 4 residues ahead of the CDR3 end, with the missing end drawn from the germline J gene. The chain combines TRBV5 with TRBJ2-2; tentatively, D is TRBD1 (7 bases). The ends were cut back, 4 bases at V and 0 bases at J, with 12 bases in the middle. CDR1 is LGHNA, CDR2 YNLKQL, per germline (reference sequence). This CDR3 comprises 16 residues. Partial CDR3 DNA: TGTGCCAGCAGCCCCCAGGGGGGTGCAAACACCGGG. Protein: CASSPQGGANTG. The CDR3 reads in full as CASSPQGGANTGQLYF.

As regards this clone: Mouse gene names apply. CDR3 DNA, as far as it was read: TGTGCCTGGAGTCTGGGGGGGGTAAAC. Translating gives CAWSLGGVN. The CDR3 as a whole reads CAWSLGGVNTLYF. The chain joins TRBV31 to TRBJ2-4, with TRBD2 identical over 7 bases. The read ends 4 residues before the CDR3 terminus; that terminus is restored from the germline J gene. Germline-derived CDR1 and CDR2 are GKSSPN and SITVG. The CDR3 covers 13 residues.

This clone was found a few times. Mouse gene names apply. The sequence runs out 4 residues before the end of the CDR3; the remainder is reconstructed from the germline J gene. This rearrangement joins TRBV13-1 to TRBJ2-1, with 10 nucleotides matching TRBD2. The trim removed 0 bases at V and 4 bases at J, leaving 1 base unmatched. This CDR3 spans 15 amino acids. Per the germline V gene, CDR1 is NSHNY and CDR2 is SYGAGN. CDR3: CASSDEDWGYAEQFF. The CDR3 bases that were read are TGTGCCAGCAGTGATGAGGACTGGGGGTATGCT.

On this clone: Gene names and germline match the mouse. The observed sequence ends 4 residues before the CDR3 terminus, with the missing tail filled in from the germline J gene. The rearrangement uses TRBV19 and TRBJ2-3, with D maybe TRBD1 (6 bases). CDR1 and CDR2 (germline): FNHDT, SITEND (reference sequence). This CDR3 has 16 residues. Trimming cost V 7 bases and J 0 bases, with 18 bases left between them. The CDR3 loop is CASHTLGTTSAETLYF. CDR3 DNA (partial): TGTGCCAGCCACACCCTCGGGACAACTAGTGCAGAA.

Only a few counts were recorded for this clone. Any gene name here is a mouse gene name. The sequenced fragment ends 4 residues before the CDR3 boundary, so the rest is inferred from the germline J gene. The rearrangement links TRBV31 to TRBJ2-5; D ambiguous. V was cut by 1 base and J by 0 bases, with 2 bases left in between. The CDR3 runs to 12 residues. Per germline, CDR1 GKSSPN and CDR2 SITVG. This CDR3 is CAWSQNQDTQYF. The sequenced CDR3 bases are TGTGCCTGGAGTCAAAACCAAGAC. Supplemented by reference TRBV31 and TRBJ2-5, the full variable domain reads AQTIHQWPVAEIKAVGSPLSLGCTIKGKSSPNLYWYWQATGGTLQQLFYSITVGQVESVVQLNLSASRPKDDQFILSTEKLLLSHSGFYLCAWSQNQDTQYFGPGTRLLVL.

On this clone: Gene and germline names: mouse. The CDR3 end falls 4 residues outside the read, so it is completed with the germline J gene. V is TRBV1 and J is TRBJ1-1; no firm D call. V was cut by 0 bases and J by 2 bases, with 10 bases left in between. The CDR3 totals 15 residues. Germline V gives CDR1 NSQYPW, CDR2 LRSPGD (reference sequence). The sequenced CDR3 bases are TGCACCTGCAGTGCAGATCTGTCAGGCAACACA. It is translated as CTCSADLSGNT. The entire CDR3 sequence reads CTCSADLSGNTEVFF.

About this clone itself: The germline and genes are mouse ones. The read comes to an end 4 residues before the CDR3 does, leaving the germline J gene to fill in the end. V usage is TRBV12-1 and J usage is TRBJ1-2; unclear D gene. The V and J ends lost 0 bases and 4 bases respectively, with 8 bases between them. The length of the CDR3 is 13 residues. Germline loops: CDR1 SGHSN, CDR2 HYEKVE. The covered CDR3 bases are TGTGCCAGCTCTCTCGTAGGGTCCTCC. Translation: CASSLVGSS. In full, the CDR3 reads CASSLVGSSDYTF.

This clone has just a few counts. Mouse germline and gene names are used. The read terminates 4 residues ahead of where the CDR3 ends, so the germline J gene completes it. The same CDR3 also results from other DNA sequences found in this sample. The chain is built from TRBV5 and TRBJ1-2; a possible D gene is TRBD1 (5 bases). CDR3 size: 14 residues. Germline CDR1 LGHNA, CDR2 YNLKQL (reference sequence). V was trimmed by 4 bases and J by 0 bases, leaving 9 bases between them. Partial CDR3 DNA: TGTGCCAGCAGCCCCAGACAGACAAACTCC. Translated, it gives CASSPRQTNS. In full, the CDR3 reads CASSPRQTNSDYTF.

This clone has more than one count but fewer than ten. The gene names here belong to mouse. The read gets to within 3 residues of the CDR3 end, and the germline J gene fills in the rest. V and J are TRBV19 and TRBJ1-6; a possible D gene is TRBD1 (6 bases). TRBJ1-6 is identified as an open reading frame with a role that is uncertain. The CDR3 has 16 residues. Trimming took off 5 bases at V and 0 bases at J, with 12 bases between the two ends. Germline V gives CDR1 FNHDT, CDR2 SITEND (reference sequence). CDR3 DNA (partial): TGTGCCAGCAGCCGGGACACCTATTCCTATAATTCGCCC. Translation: CASSRDTYSYNSP. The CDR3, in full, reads CASSRDTYSYNSPLYF.

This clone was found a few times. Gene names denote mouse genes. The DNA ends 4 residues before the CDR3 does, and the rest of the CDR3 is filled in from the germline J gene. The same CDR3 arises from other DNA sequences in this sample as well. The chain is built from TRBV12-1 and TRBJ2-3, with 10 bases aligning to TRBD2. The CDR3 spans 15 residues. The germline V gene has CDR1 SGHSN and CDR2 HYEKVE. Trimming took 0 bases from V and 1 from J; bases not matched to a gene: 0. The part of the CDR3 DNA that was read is TGTGCCAGCTCTCTCACTGGGGGGGGTGCAGAA. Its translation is CASSLTGGGAE. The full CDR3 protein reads CASSLTGGGAETLYF.

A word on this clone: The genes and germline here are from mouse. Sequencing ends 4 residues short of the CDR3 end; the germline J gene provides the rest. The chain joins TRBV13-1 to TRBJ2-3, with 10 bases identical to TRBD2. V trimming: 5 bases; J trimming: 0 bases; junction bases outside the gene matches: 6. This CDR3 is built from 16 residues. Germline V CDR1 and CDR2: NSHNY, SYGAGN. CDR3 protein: CASRAGLGSSAETLYF. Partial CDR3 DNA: TGTGCCAGCAGGGCGGGACTGGGGAGTAGTGCAGAA.

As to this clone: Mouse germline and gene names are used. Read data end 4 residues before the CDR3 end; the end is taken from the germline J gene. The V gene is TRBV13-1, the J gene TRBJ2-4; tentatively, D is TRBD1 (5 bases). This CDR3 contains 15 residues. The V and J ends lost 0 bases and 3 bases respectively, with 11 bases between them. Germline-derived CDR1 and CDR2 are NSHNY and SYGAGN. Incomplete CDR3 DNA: TGTGCCAGCAGTGATGCAGAGGGGAGGCAAAAC. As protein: CASSDAEGRQN. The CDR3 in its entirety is CASSDAEGRQNTLYF.

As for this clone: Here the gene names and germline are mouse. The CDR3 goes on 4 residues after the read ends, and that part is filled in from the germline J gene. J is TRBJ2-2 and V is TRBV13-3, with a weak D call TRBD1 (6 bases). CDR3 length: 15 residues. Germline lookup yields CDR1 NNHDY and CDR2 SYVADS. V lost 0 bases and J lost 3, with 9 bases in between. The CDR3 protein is CASSDDREDTGQLYF. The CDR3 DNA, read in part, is TGTGCCAGCAGTGATGACAGGGAGGACACCGGG. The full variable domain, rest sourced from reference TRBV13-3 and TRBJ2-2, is EAAVTQSPRSKVAVTGGKVTLSCHQTNNHDYMYWYRQDTGHGLRLIHYSYVADSTEKGDIPDGYKASRPSQENFSLILELASLSQTAVYFCASSDDREDTGQLYFGEGSKLTVL.

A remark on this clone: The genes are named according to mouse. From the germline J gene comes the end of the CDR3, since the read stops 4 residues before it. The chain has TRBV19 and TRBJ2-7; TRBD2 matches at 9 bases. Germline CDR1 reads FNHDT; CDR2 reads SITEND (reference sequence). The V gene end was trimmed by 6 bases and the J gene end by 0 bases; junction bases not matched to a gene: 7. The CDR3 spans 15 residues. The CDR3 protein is CASKDWGRSSYEQYF. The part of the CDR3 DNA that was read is TGTGCCAGCAAGGACTGGGGCAGGAGCTCCTAT.

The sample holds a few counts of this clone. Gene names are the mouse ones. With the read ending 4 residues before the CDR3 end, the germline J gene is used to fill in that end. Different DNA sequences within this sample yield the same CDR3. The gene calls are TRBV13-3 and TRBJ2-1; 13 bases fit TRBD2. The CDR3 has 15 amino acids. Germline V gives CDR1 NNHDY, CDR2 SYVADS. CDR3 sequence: CASSGTGGALAEQFF. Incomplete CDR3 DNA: TGTGCCAGCAGTGGGACTGGGGGGGCGCTCGCT.